The rows below give T cell receptor beta chains drawn from one sample of a study of blood T cell repertoires in COVID-19. The data were produced by immunoSEQ multiplex PCR, yet TCRdb's version contains in-frame clones alone and is incomplete. Found here are roughly 230,000 clones, 88% of them singletons; the top ten hold 0.7%. The specimen sequenced was peripheral blood. The source is a human donor in a cohort sampled during active COVID-19. Each CDR3 is given without its conserved first and last residue. Each record gives: D gene, V gene, J gene, clone size, CDR3 protein. D genes are given only for firm matches. Expanded clones are given a class, and other clones once, few, many or no size at all.

d_gene: .; v_gene: TRBV11-2; j_gene: TRBJ1-2; abundance: once; CDR3aa: ASSLDWVGDDYGYT
d_gene: TRBD1; v_gene: TRBV15; j_gene: TRBJ1-1; abundance: once; CDR3aa: ATSRDLREGAMNTEAF
d_gene: TRBD2; v_gene: TRBV9; j_gene: TRBJ2-1; abundance: .; CDR3aa: ASSVQGTSGEEQF
d_gene: .; v_gene: TRBV6-5; j_gene: TRBJ1-2; abundance: .; CDR3aa: ASSYRTAYGYT
d_gene: TRBD2; v_gene: TRBV24-1; j_gene: TRBJ2-1; abundance: .; CDR3aa: ATSDPTSGGSYNEQF
d_gene: TRBD1; v_gene: TRBV6-6; j_gene: TRBJ1-6; abundance: .; CDR3aa: ASRPPGQYNSPLH
d_gene: TRBD2; v_gene: TRBV11-2; j_gene: TRBJ2-5; abundance: .; CDR3aa: ASSPGTSGSLGETQY
d_gene: .; v_gene: TRBV6-4; j_gene: TRBJ2-1; abundance: .; CDR3aa: ASSPSGFNNEQF
d_gene: TRBD1; v_gene: TRBV10-2; j_gene: TRBJ1-2; abundance: .; CDR3aa: ASSEQGRHGYT
d_gene: .; v_gene: TRBV23-1; j_gene: TRBJ1-1; abundance: once; CDR3aa: VAASSQSVTSRNTEAF
d_gene: TRBD2; v_gene: TRBV6-2/TRBV6-3; j_gene: TRBJ2-7; abundance: once; CDR3aa: ASSLHGTSGSYEQY
d_gene: .; v_gene: TRBV5-6; j_gene: TRBJ2-7; abundance: .; CDR3aa: ASSPRGPTYEQY
d_gene: TRBD1; v_gene: TRBV5-6; j_gene: TRBJ1-3; abundance: .; CDR3aa: ASSSGPGQGGSGNTIY
d_gene: TRBD1; v_gene: TRBV3-1/TRBV3-2; j_gene: TRBJ1-1; abundance: .; CDR3aa: ASSQAGTGETEAF
d_gene: .; v_gene: TRBV4-3; j_gene: TRBJ1-2; abundance: .; CDR3aa: ASSQVIGGNYGYT
d_gene: TRBD2; v_gene: TRBV28; j_gene: TRBJ2-2; abundance: .; CDR3aa: ASRKPPGLAGVGVTGELF
d_gene: .; v_gene: TRBV4-3; j_gene: TRBJ1-4; abundance: .; CDR3aa: ASSPLAAQGNEKLF
d_gene: TRBD1; v_gene: TRBV5-6; j_gene: TRBJ1-2; abundance: .; CDR3aa: ASRRPGTGLNGYT
d_gene: .; v_gene: TRBV21-1; j_gene: TRBJ1-4; abundance: .; CDR3aa: ASSSGCRGEKLF
d_gene: .; v_gene: TRBV19; j_gene: TRBJ1-6; abundance: .; CDR3aa: ATAISFDSPLH
d_gene: .; v_gene: TRBV7-3; j_gene: TRBJ2-7; abundance: .; CDR3aa: ASSPQRRAEEQY
d_gene: TRBD1; v_gene: TRBV19; j_gene: TRBJ1-2; abundance: .; CDR3aa: ASNSYEGAIGYT
d_gene: .; v_gene: TRBV28; j_gene: TRBJ2-4; abundance: .; CDR3aa: ASTGSDLAKNIQY
d_gene: TRBD2; v_gene: TRBV4-3; j_gene: TRBJ2-2; abundance: once; CDR3aa: ASSQEASGRALGELF
d_gene: TRBD2; v_gene: TRBV7-6; j_gene: TRBJ2-7; abundance: .; CDR3aa: ASSSWTSGGYEQY
d_gene: .; v_gene: TRBV7-9; j_gene: TRBJ2-7; abundance: .; CDR3aa: ASSSRGGSDEQY
d_gene: TRBD1; v_gene: TRBV4-2; j_gene: TRBJ2-6; abundance: .; CDR3aa: ASSQAQTGGAGANVLT